The 4 T cell receptor beta chains below come from one sample, sequenced in a study of PD-1 blockade in classical Hodgkin lymphoma. Indicated time point: cycle 4 day 1 (C4D1), after less than seven weeks of nivolumab. Each patient experienced a relapse that followed autologous stem cell transplantation, and brentuximab vedotin exposure varied. Magnetic depletion of unwanted cells isolated CD4+ T cells from thawed PBMCs. The repertoire was sequenced with immunoSEQ multiplex PCR; TCRdb's copy has only in-frame clones and lacks some. The sample has around 27,000 clones, approximately 89% seen once. This specimen consisted of CD4+ T cells from blood, obtained before the fourth cycle of nivolumab. The origin of the receptors is a human donor with classical Hodgkin lymphoma.

This sequence joins TRBV2 and TRBJ2-6, with a tentative D call TRBD2 (6 bases). The CDR3 has 20 amino acids. The V end lost 4 bases, the J end lost 4 bases, and 26 bases lay between the germline ends. Germline V CDR1 and CDR2: SNHLY, FYNNEI. The CDR3 bases are TGTGCCAGCAGTGCCGCCCGGGCGGGGCTAGTCGCATCGGGGGCCAACGTCCTGACTTTC. It specifies CASSAARAGLVASGANVLTF.

V and J are TRBV6-5 and TRBJ1-2; D gene uncertain. Germline loops: CDR1 MNHEY, CDR2 SVGAGI. This CDR3 is 13 amino acids long. The V and J ends lost 4 bases and 5 bases respectively, with 11 bases between them. The CDR3 DNA reads as TGTGCCAGCAGTTCTCGATCGGTTTATGGCTACACCTTC. Its protein product is CASSSRSVYGYTF.

The chain links TRBV30 to TRBJ1-3; D gene ambiguous. CDR3 length equals 12 residues. Between the trimmed V and J ends, which lost 4 bases and 0 bases, there was a span of 4 bases. Germline assignment: CDR1 GTSNPN and CDR2 SVGIG (reference sequence). The CDR3 region is CAWTVSGNTIYF. CDR3 nucleotide sequence: TGTGCCTGGACGGTCTCTGGAAACACCATATATTTT. Full variable domain (remainder filled in from reference TRBV30 and TRBJ1-3): SQTIHQWPATLVQPVGSPLSLECTVEGTSNPNLYWYRQAAGRGLQLLFYSVGIGQISSEVPQNLSASRPQDRQFILSSKKLLLSDSGFYLCAWTVSGNTIYFGEGSWLTVV.

This clone came up once. This chain joins TRBV2 and TRBJ2-2; D unresolved. Germline V gene data show CDR1 as SNHLY and CDR2 as FYNNEI. V shed 5 bases and J shed 7 bases, with 11 bases lying between them. The CDR3 sequence is 13 residues long. CDR3 in DNA: TGTGCCAGCAGTTTGGATAGTCTCGGGGAGCTGTTTTTT. Protein: CASSLDSLGELFF.